This T cell receptor beta chain stems from a study of CD8+ T cells in alopecia areata. Study results and caveats: With tofacitinib ongoing, many expanded lesional clones persisted in both scalp and blood. Affected scalp, especially in alopecia totalis/universalis, had a higher clonality than normal scalp did.

Treatment denoted: oral pan-JAK inhibitor, 5-10 mg twice daily. Patients with alopecia areata provided lesional scalp punch biopsies as well as peripheral blood. The authors sorted CD4+ and CD8+ T cells from PBMCs. This CDR3 region has 14 residues. Germline loops: CDR1 SEHNR, CDR2 FQNEAQ (reference sequence). V dropped 8 bases and J dropped 2; count of bases not matched to a gene: 6. Following extraction, RNA underwent reverse transcription to cDNA, which served as the sequencing template. TCRdb's table, derived via immunoSEQ multiplex PCR, lists solely in-frame clones and lacks some. This table holds approximately 200,000 clones, around 60% found once. About this clone: The target antigen is unknown.

The chain uses TRBV7-9 and TRBJ2-7; 10 bases fit TRBD1. The input for sequencing was CD4+ T cells sorted from blood, taken at week 4, from a patient treated with tofacitinib. This sequence was found in a human donor with alopecia areata. CDR3 sequence reads: CASGRDRGAYEQYF. In nucleotides, the CDR3 is TGTGCCAGCGGACGGGACAGGGGAGCCTACGAGCAGTACTTC. Variable domain in full (rest from reference TRBV7-9 and TRBJ2-7): DTGVSQNPRHKITKRGQNVTFRCDPISEHNRLYWYRQTLGQGPEFLTYFQNEAQLEKSRLLSDRFSAERPKGSFSTLEIQRTEQGDSAMYLCASGRDRGAYEQYFGPGTRLTVT.